Reported below is one T cell receptor (beta chain). The antigen remains undetermined. TCRdb recomputed calls from the RT-PCR reads with MiXCR, one row per CDR3 protein. Among 540,000 or so distinct CDR3 sequences, over 10% were seen once, and the ten largest hold around 12%. Trimming removed 7 bases from V and 0 bases from J, with 13 bases in between. Germline lookup yields CDR1 DFQATT and CDR2 SNEGSKA (reference sequence). The CDR3 length is 15 residues. This sample is drawn from a study of response to subunit inactivated influenza vaccine. Study-wide findings and caveats: The authors offered the suggestion that each seasonal influenza vaccination recruits few new T cells.

The V call is TRBV20-1, the J call TRBJ1-6; unclear D gene. The clonotype originates from a man aged 45 to 65 who received an inactivated influenza vaccine. Source: PBMCs from blood, taken roughly 46 days after vaccination. The CDR3 region has the DNA TGCAGTGGGGAGGAGCGGGGCTCCTATAATTCACCCCTCCACTTT. It is translated as CSGEERGSYNSPLHF.